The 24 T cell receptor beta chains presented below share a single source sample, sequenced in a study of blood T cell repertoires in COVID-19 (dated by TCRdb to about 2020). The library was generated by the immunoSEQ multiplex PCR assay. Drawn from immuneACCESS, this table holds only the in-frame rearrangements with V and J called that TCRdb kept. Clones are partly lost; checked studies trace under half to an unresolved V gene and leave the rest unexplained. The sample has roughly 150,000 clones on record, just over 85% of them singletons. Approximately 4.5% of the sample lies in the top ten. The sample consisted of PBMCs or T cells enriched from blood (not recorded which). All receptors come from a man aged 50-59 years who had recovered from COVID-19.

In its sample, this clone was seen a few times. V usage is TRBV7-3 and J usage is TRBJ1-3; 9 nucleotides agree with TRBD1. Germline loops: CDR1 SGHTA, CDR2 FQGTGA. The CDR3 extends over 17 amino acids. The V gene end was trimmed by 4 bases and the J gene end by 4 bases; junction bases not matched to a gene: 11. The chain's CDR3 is CASSSRGGQGNGNTIYF. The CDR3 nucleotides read TGTGCCAGCAGCTCCCGAGGGGGACAGGGCAACGGAAACACCATATATTTT.

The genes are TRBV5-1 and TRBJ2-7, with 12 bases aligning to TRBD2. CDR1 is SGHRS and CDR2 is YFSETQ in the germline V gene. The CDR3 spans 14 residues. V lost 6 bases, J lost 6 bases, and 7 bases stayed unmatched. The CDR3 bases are TGCGCCAGCACACGACTAGCGGGAGAAGGCGAGCAGTACTTC. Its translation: CASTRLAGEGEQYF. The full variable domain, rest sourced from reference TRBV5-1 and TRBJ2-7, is KAGVTQTPRYLIKTRGQQVTLSCSPISGHRSVSWYQQTPGQGLQFLFEYFSETQRNKGNFPGRFSGRQFSNSRSEMNVSTLELGDSALYLCASTRLAGEGEQYFGPGTRLTVT.

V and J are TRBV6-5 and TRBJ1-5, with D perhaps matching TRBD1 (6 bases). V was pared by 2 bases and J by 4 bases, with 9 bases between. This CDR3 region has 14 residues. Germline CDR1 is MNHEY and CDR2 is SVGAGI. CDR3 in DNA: TGTGCCAGCAGTTACAAAACAGGGAATCAGCCCCAGCATTTT. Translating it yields CASSYKTGNQPQHF.

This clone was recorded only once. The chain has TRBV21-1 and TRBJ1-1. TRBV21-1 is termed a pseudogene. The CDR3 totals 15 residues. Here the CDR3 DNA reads TGTGCCAGCAGCAATCGGGGGGCGACTAACACTGAAGCTTTCTTT. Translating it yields CASSNRGATNTEAFF.

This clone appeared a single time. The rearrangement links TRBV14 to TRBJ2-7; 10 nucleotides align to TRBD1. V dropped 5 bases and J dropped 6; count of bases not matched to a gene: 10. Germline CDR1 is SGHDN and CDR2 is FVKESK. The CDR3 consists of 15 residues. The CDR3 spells CASSTGQGGLGEQYV. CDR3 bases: TGTGCCAGCAGCACCGGACAGGGGGGACTTGGCGAGCAGTACGTC.

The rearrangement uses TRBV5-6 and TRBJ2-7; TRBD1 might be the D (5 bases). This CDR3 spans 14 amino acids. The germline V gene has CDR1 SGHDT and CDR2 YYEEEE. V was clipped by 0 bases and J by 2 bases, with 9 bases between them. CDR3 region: CASSLVGQAYEQYF. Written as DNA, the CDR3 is TGTGCCAGCAGCTTGGTGGGGCAGGCCTACGAGCAGTACTTC.

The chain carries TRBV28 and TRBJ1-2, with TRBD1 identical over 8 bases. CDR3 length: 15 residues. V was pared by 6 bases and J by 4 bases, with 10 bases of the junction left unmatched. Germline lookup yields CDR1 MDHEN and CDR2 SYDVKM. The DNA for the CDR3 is TGTGCCAGCAGATCGCCCCGACAGGGGACCTATGGCTACACCTTC. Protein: CASRSPRQGTYGYTF.

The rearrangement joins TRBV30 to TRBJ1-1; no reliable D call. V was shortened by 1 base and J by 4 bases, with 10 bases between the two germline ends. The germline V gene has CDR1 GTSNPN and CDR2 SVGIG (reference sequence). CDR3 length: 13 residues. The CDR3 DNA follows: TGTGCCTGGAGTGCTACAGTCCGCACTGAAGCTTTCTTT. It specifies CAWSATVRTEAFF. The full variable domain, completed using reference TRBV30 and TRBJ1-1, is SQTIHQWPATLVQPVGSPLSLECTVEGTSNPNLYWYRQAAGRGLQLLFYSVGIGQISSEVPQNLSASRPQDRQFILSSKKLLLSDSGFYLCAWSATVRTEAFFGQGTRLTVV.

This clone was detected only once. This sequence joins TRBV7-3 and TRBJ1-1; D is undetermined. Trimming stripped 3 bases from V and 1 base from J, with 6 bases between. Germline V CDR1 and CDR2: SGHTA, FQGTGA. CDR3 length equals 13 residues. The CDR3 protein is CASSFSENTEAFF. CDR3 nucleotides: TGTGCCAGCAGCTTTAGTGAGAACACTGAAGCTTTCTTT. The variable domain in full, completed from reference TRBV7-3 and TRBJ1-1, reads GAGVSQTPSNKVTEKGKYVELRCDPISGHTALYWYRQSLGQGPEFLIYFQGTGAADDSGLPNDRFFAVRPEGSVSTLKIQRTERGDSAVYLCASSFSENTEAFFGQGTRLTVV.

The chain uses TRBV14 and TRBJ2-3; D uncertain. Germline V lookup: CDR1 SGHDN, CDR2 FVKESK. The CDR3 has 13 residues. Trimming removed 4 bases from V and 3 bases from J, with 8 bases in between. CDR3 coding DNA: TGTGCCAGCAGCCCCCTTTCTACAGATACGCAGTATTTT. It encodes CASSPLSTDTQYF.

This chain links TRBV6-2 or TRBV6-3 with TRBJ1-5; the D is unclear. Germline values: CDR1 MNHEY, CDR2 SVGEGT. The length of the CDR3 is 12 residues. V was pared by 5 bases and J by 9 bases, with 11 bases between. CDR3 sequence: CASSPRERPQHF. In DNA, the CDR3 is TGTGCCAGCAGTCCCCGGGAAAGGCCCCAGCATTTT.

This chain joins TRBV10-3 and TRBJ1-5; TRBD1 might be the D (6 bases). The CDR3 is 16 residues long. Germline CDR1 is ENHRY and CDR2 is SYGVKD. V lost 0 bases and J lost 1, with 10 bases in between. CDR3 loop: CAISESIGGSNQPQHF. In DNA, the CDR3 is TGTGCCATCAGTGAGTCAATTGGGGGCAGCAATCAGCCCCAGCATTTT.

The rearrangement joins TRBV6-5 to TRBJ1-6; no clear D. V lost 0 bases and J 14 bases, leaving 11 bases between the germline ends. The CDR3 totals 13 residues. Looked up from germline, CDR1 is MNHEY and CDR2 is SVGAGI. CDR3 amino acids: CASSYSKGRALHF. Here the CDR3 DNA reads TGTGCCAGCAGTTACTCGAAAGGCCGGGCCCTCCACTTT.

The DNA of the CDR3 is TGTGCCAGCAGTGAAGTAAACAGGGGTAACACAGATACGCAGTATTTT. Its translation: CASSEVNRGNTDTQYF. The genes are TRBV6-1 and TRBJ2-3; 7 bases line up with TRBD1. V gave up 1 base and J gave up 2 bases; unmatched junction bases: 6. Germline-derived CDR1 and CDR2 are MNHNS and SASEGT. The CDR3 is 16 residues long.

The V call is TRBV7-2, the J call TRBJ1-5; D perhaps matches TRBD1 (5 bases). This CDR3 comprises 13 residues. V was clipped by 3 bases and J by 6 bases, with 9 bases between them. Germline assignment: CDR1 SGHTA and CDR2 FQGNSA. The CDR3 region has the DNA TGTGCCAGCAGCTTCCAGGGAGGTCAGCCCCAGCATTTT. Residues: CASSFQGGQPQHF.

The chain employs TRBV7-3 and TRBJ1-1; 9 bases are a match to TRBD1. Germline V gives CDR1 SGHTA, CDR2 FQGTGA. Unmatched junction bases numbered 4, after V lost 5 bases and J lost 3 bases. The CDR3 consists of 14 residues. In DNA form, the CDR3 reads TGTGCCAGCAGCCCCCGACAGGGGGACACTGAAGCTTTCTTT. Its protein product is CASSPRQGDTEAFF. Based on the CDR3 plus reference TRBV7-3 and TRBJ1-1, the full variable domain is GAGVSQTPSNKVTEKGKYVELRCDPISGHTALYWYRQSLGQGPEFLIYFQGTGAADDSGLPNDRFFAVRPEGSVSTLKIQRTERGDSAVYLCASSPRQGDTEAFFGQGTRLTVV.

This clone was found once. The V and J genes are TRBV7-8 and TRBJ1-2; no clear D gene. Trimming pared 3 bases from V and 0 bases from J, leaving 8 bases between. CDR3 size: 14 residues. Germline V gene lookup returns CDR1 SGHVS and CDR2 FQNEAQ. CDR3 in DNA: TGTGCCAGCAGCTTTCGGAGAGCTAACTATGGCTACACCTTC. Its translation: CASSFRRANYGYTF.

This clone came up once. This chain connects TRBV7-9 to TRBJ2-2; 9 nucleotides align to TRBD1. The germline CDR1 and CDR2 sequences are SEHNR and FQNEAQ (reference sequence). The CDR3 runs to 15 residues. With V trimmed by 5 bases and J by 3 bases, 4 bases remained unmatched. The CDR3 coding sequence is TGTGCCAGCAGCGACCGGACAGGGGACACCGGGGAGCTGTTTTTT. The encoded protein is CASSDRTGDTGELFF.

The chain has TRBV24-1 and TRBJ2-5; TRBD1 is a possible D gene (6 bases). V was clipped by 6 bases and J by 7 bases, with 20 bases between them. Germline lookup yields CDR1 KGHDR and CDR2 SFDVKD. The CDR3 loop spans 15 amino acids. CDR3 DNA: TGTGCCACCAGTCACGGACAGCTCCCATGGGGGACCCAGTACTTC. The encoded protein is CATSHGQLPWGTQYF.

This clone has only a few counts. In nucleotides, the CDR3 is TGTGCCACGGGGAAGTCGGTCGGAGAGCAGTTCTTC. It codes for CATGKSVGEQFF. The chain couples TRBV10-3 to TRBJ2-1; a possible D gene is TRBD2 (5 bases). CDR3 length: 12 residues. Germline assignment: CDR1 ENHRY and CDR2 SYGVKD. The ends were cut back, 10 bases at V and 10 bases at J, with 17 bases in the middle.

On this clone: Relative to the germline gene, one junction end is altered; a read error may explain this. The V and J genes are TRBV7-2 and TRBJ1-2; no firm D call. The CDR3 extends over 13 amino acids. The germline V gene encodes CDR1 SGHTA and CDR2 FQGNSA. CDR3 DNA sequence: TGTGCCAGCAGCTCAACCACTAAATATGGCTACACCTTC. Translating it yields CASSSTTKYGYTF.

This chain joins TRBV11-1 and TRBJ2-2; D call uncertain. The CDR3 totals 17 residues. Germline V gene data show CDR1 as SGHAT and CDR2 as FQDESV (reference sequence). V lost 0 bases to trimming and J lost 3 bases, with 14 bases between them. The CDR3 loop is CASSLAGNPWDTGELFF. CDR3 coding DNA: TGTGCCAGCAGCTTAGCGGGCAATCCGTGGGACACCGGGGAGCTGTTTTTT.

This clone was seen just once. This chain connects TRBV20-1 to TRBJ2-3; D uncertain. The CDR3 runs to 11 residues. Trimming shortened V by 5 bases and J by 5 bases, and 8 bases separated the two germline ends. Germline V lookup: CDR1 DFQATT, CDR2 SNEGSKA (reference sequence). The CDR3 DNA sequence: TGCAGTGCTCAACATATAGATACGCAGTATTTT. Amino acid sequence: CSAQHIDTQYF.

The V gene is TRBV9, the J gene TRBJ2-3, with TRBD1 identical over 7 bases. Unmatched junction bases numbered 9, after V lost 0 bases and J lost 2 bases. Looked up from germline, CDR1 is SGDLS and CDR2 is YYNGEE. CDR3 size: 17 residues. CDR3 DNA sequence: TGTGCCAGCAGCGTAGCAGGCTGGGGACAGCTCACAGATACGCAGTATTTT. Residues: CASSVAGWGQLTDTQYF.